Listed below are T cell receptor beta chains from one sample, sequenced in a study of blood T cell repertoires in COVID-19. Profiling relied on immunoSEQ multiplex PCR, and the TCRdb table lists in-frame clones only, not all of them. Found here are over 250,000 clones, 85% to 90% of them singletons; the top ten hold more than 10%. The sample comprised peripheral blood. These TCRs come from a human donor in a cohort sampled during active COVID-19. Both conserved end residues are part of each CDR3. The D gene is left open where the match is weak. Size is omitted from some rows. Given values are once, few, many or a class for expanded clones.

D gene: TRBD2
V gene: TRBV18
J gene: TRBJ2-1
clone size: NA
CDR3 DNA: TGTGCCAGCTCACCCCTAGCGGGAGGCAATGAGCAGTTCTTC
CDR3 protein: CASSPLAGGNEQFF

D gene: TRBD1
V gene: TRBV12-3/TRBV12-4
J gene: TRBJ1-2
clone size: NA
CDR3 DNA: TGTGCCAGCAGTTGGGGACAGGGGGTCGGCTACACCTTC
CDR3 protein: CASSWGQGVGYTF

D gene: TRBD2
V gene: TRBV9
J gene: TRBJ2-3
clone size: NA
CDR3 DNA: TGTGCCAGCAGCCCCGTAGCGGGAGGGAGCACAGATACGCAGTATTTT
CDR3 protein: CASSPVAGGSTDTQYF

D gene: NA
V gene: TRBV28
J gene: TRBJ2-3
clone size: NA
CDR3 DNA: TGTGCCAGCAGTAGGGCGGGCCCCCAGGATACGCAGTATTTT
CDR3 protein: CASSRAGPQDTQYF

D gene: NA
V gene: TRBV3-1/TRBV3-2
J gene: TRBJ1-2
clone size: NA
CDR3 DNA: TGTGCCAGCAGCCCTCGAGGTGCGGGGGCGGGGGGCTACACCTTC
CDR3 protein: CASSPRGAGAGGYTF

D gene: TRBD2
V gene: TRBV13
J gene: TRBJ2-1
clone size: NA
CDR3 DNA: TGTGCCAGCAGCTTAAGGCCGACTAGCGTTGAGCAGTTCTTC
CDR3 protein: CASSLRPTSVEQFF

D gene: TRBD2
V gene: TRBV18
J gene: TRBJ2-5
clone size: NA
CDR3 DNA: TGTGCCAGCTCACCACCACTAGCGGGAGGGCCGAGAGAGACCCAGTACTTC
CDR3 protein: CASSPPLAGGPRETQYF

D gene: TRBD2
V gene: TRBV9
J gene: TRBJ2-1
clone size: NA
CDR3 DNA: TGTGCCAGCAGCGACCCCCGTTTTAGCGGGAGGTATTCCTACAATGAGCAGTTCTTC
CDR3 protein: CASSDPRFSGRYSYNEQFF

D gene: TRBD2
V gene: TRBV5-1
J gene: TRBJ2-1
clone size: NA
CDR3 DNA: TGCGCCAGCGAGGCTAGCGGGATTCAGTTCTTC
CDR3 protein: CASEASGIQFF

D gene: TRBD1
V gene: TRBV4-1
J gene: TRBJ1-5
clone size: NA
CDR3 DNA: TGCGCCAGCAGCCAAGGGCTCTCGGGGACAGGTCCCAATCAGCCCCAGCATTTT
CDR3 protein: CASSQGLSGTGPNQPQHF

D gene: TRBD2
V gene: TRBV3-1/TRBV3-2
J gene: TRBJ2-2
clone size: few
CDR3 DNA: TGTGCCAGCAGCCAAGTAGCGGGAGTGACCGGGGAGCTGTTTTTT
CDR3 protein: CASSQVAGVTGELFF

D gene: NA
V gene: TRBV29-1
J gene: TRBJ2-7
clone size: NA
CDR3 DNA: TGCAGCGTTGAAGTGGCGGTCGAGCAGTACTTC
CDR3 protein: CSVEVAVEQYF

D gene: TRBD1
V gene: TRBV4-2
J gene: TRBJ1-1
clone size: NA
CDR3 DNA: TGTGCCAGCAACCGGGACAGTCTTCTTGGGGACACTGAAGCTTTCTTT
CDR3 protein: CASNRDSLLGDTEAFF

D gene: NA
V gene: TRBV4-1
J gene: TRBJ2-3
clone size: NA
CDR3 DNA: TGCGCCAGCAGCCTCCGGGGTAGCATGAGCACAGATACGCAGTATTTT
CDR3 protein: CASSLRGSMSTDTQYF

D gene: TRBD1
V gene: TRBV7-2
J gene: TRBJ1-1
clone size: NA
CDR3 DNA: TGTGCCAGCAGCTTGGTTTCAGGGGGCGCGTACACTGAAGCTTTCTTT
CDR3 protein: CASSLVSGGAYTEAFF

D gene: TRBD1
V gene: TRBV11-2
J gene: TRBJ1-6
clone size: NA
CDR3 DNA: TGTGCCAGCACCAAACTTCGGACAGGGGAGAATAATTCACCCCTCCACTTT
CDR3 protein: CASTKLRTGENNSPLHF

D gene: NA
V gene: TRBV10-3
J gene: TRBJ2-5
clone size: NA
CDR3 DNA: TGTGCCATCGCACCGGACCAAGAGACCCAGTACTTC
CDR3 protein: CAIAPDQETQYF

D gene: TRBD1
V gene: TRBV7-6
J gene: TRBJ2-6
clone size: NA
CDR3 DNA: TGTGCCAGCAGCTTATACGGGACAGGGGGTTCTGGGGCCAACGTCCTGACTTTC
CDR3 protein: CASSLYGTGGSGANVLTF

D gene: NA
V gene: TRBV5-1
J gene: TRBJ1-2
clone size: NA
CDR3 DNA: TGCGCCAGCAGCTTGGGAGCAGGTTCAACCTATGACTACACCTTC
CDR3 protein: CASSLGAGSTYDYTF

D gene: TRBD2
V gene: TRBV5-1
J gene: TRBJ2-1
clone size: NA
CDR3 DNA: TGCGCCAGCAGCTTCCTAGCGGGCTCCTACAATGAGCAGTTCTTC
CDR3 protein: CASSFLAGSYNEQFF